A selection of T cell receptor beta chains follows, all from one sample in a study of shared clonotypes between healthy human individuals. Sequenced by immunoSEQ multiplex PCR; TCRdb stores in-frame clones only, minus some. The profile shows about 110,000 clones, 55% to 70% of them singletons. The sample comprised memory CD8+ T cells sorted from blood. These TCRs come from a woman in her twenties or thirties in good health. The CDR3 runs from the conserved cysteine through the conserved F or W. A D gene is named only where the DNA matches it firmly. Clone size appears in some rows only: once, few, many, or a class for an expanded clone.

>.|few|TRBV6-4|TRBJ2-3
CASSALGTTDTQYF
TGTGCCAGCAGCGCACTCGGGACTACAGATACGCAGTATTTT
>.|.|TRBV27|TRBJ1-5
CASSLYANQPQHF
TGTGCCAGCAGTTTATATGCTAATCAGCCCCAGCATTTT
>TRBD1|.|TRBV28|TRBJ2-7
CASRPTGGIEQYF
TGTGCCAGCAGACCAACAGGGGGCATCGAGCAGTACTTC
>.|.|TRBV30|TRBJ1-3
CAWSVGSSGNTIYF
TGTGCCTGGAGTGTGGGCAGCTCTGGAAACACCATATATTTT
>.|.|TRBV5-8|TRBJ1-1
CASSLAGKLGTEAFF
TGTGCCAGCAGCTTGGCAGGGAAGCTGGGGACTGAAGCTTTCTTT
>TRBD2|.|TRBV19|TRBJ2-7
CASSIIAGPTNEQYF
TGTGCCAGTAGTATAATAGCGGGACCCACGAACGAGCAGTACTTC
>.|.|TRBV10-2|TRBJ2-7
CASSESDSHEQYF
TGCGCCAGCAGTGAGTCAGACAGCCACGAGCAGTACTTC
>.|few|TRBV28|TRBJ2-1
CAIRGGDSYNEQFF
TGTGCCATTAGAGGGGGGGACTCCTACAATGAGCAGTTCTTC
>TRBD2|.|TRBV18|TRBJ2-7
CASSPINTGGVGSYEQYF
TGTGCCAGCTCACCAATAAATACGGGAGGGGTCGGATCCTACGAGCAGTACTTC
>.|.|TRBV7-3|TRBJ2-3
CASSPTSSTDTQYF
TGTGCCAGCAGCCCGACCTCTAGCACAGATACGCAGTATTTT
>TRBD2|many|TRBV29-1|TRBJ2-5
CSVDQQETGTTETQYF
TGCAGCGTTGACCAACAGGAGACCGGGACTACTGAGACCCAGTACTTC
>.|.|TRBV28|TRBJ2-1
CASSFVAGNLYNEQFF
TGTGCCAGCAGTTTCGTTGCCGGGAATCTCTACAATGAGCAGTTCTTC
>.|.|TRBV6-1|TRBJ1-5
CASSEGNQPQHF
TGTGCCAGCAGTGAAGGGAATCAGCCCCAGCATTTT